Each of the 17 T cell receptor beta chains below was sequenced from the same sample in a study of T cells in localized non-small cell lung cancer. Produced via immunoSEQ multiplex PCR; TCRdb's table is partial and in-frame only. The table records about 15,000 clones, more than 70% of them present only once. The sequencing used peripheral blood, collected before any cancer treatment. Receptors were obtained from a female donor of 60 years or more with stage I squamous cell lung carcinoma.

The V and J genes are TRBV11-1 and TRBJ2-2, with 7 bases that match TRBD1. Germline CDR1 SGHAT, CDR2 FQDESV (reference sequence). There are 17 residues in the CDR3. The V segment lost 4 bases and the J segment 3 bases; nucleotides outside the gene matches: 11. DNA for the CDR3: TGTGCCAGCAGCTCACCGATCCGACAGGGATACACCGGGGAGCTGTTTTTT. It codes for CASSSPIRQGYTGELFF.

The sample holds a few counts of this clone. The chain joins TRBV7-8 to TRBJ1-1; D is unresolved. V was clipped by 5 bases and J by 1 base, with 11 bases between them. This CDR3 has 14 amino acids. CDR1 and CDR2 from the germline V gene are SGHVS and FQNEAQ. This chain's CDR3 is CASSPRSGNTEAFF. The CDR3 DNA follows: TGTGCCAGCAGCCCTAGGAGCGGGAACACTGAAGCTTTCTTT.

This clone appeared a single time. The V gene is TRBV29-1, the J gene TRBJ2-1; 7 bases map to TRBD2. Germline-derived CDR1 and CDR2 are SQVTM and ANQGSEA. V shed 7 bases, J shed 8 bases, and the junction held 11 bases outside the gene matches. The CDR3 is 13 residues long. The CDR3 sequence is CSALAGTNHEQFF. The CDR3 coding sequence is TGCAGCGCCCTTGCCGGGACTAACCATGAGCAGTTCTTC.

The CDR3 sequence is CASSQVTGFNYEQYF. The CDR3 DNA sequence: TGCGCCAGCAGCCAAGTCACAGGCTTTAACTACGAGCAGTACTTC. V and J are TRBV4-1 and TRBJ2-7, with D perhaps TRBD1 (5 bases). CDR1 MGHRA and CDR2 YSYEKL come from the germline V gene. The V and J ends lost 1 base and 3 bases respectively, with 13 bases between them. The CDR3 has 15 amino acids.

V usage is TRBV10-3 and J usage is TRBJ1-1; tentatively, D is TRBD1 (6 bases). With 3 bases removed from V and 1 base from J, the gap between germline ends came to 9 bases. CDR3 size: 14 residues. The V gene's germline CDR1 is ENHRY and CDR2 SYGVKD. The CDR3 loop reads CAISDLDRNTEAFF. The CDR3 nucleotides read TGTGCCATCAGTGACCTGGACAGGAACACTGAAGCTTTCTTT.

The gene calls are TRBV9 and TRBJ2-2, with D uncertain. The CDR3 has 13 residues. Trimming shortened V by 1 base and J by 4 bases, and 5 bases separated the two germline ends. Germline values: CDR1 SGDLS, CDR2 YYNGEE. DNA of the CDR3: TGTGCCAGCAGCGTAAGGTCCACCGGGGAGCTGTTTTTT. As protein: CASSVRSTGELFF.

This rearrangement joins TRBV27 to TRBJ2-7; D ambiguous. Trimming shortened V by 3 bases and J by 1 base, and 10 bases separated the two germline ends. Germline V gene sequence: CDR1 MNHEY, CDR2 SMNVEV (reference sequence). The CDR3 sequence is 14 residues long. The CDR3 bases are TGTGCCAGCAGTTTTGGGATTGGTTCCTACGAGCAGTACTTC. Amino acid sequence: CASSFGIGSYEQYF.

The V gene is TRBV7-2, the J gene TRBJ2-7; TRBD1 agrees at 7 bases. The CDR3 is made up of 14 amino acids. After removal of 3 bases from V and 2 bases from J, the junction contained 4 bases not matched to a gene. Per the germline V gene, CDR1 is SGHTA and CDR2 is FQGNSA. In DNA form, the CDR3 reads TGTGCCAGCAGCTTGGACAGGCTCACCTACGAGCAGTACTTC. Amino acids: CASSLDRLTYEQYF.

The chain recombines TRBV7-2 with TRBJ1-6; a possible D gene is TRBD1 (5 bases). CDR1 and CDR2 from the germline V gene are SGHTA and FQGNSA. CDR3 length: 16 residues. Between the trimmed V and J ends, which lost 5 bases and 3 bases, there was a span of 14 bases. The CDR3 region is CASSASRGFYNSPLHF. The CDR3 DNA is TGTGCCAGCAGCGCGTCTAGGGGATTCTATAATTCACCCCTCCACTTT.

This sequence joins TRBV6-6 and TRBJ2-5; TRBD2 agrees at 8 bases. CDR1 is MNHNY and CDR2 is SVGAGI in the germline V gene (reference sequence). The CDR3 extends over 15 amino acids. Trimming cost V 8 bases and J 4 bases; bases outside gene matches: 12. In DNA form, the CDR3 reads TGTGCCAGCGGCAATGGAGCGGGAGTTGGAGAGACCCAGTACTTC. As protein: CASGNGAGVGETQYF.

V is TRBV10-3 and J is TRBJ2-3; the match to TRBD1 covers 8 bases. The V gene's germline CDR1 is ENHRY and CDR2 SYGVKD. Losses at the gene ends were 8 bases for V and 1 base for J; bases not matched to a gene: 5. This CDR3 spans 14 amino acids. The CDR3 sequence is CAIWTGKGTDTQYF. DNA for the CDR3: TGTGCCATCTGGACAGGGAAGGGCACAGATACGCAGTATTTT.

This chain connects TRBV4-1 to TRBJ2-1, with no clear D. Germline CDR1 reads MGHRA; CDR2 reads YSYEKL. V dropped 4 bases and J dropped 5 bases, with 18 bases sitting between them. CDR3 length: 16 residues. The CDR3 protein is CASSPQLVVSDNEQFF. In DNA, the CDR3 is TGCGCCAGCAGCCCCCAACTGGTAGTAAGCGACAATGAGCAGTTCTTC.

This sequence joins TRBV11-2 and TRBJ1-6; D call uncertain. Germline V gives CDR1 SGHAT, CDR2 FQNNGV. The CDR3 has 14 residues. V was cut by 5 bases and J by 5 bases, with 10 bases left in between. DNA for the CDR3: TGTGCCAGCAGCCGCATTGGGAATAATTCACCCCTCCACTTT. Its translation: CASSRIGNNSPLHF.

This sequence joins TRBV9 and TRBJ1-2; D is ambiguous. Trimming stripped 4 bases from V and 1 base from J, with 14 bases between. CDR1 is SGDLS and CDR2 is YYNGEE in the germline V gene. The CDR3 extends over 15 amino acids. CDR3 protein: CASSPGRNDNYGYTF. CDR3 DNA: TGTGCCAGCAGCCCCGGCAGGAATGATAACTATGGCTACACCTTC.

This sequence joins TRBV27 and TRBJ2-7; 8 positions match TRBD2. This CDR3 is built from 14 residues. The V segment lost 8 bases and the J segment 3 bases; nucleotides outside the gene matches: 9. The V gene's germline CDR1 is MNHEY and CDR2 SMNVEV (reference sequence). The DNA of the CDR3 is TGTGCCAGCGCTAAGCGGGAGACCGACTACGAGCAGTACTTC. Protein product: CASAKRETDYEQYF.

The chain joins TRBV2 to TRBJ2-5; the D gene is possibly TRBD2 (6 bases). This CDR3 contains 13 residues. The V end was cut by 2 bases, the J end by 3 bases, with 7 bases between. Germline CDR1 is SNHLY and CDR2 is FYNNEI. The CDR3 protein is CASSESGEETQYF. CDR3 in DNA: TGTGCCAGCAGTGAATCGGGGGAAGAGACCCAGTACTTC.

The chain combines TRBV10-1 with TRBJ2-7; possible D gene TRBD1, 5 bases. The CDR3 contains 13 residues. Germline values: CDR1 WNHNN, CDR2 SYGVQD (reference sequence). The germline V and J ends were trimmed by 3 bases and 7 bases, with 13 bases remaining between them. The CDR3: CASSEIDSTEQYF. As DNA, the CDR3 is TGCGCCAGCAGTGAAATCGACAGCACGGAGCAGTACTTC.